The text below deals with one T cell receptor (beta chain). Its antigen is unidentified. This sample was included in a study of T cell clonotyping in hematopoietic cell transplantation. Germline CDR1 and CDR2: MNHEY and SVGAGI. The CDR3 runs 14 residues. The germline V and J ends were trimmed by 6 bases and 7 bases, with 13 bases remaining between them. Profiling relied on immunoSEQ multiplex PCR, and the TCRdb table lists in-frame clones only, not all of them. The sample contains around 11,000 clones, 45% to 55% of which appear only once. Study-wide results and caveats: Few recipient clonotypes overlapped donors; over 97% were de novo at given depth. CD4 and CD8 repertoire contributions could not be separated without sorting. Recipient TCR diversity dropped after transplant; expanded clonotypes rose from day 30 to 180.

The origin of this receptor is a female patient aged 45-60 years who had an allogeneic stem cell transplant from an unrelated donor, so the T cells may come from the graft donor. Some clones in this sample may be carry-over from other donors' samples. The input for sequencing was peripheral blood mononuclear cells, taken 100 days after allogeneic stem cell transplant. The chain couples TRBV6-5 to TRBJ1-6; D unclear. In DNA, the CDR3 is TGTGCCAGCAGGACACAGTATCTCAATTCACCCCTCCACTTT. This sequence encodes CASRTQYLNSPLHF.